A selection of T cell receptor beta chains follows, all from one sample in a study of OX40 agonist ivuxolimab in advanced cancers. The table came from immunoSEQ multiplex PCR; TCRdb's copy has only in-frame clones and leaves some out. Of fewer than 30,000 clones listed, around 86% are singletons. Sequenced here: CD4+ or CD8+ T cells sorted from blood, sampled in a trial of the OX40 agonist ivuxolimab. All receptors come from an adult with an advanced solid tumor such as melanoma, head and neck, liver or kidney cancer. The CDR3 runs from the conserved cysteine through the conserved F or W. A D gene is named only where the DNA matches it firmly. Clone size is not always given. Where it is, it says once, few, many or a class for expanded clones.

j_call clone_size d_call v_call cdr3_aa cdr3_nt
TRBJ2-2 - - TRBV12-1 CASSSRLAGGPTGELFF TGTGCCAGCAGCTCAAGACTAGCGGGGGGGCCTACCGGGGAGCTGTTTTTT
TRBJ1-1 - TRBD1 TRBV7-2 CASSLDRTGGTEAFF TGTGCCAGCAGCTTAGATCGGACAGGGGGCACTGAAGCTTTCTTT
TRBJ2-2 - - TRBV13 CASSLPGRNTGELFF TGTGCCAGCAGCCTACCCGGCAGGAACACCGGGGAGCTGTTTTTT
TRBJ2-5 few TRBD2 TRBV14 CASSQIGWSGSETQYF TGTGCCAGCAGCCAAATAGGCTGGAGCGGGAGCGAGACCCAGTACTTC
TRBJ2-1 - TRBD2 TRBV6-4 CASSPRTSGSYNEQFF TGTGCCAGCAGCCCCCGGACTAGCGGGTCCTACAATGAGCAGTTCTTC
TRBJ1-2 - - TRBV19 CASSKYDSNYGYTF TGTGCCAGTAGTAAATACGATTCTAACTATGGCTACACCTTC
TRBJ1-2 - - TRBV4-3 CASSQDYVGYTF TGCGCCAGCAGCCAAGATTATGTAGGCTACACCTTC
TRBJ1-1 - - TRBV5-1 CASSFWGTEAFF TGCGCCAGCAGCTTTTGGGGCACTGAAGCTTTCTTT
TRBJ2-5 once - TRBV29-1 CSVGETQYF TGTTCAGTGGGAGAGACCCAGTACTTC
TRBJ2-3 - - TRBV28 CASSFLAGTDTQYF TGTGCCAGCAGTTTCCTGGCGGGCACAGATACGCAGTATTTT
TRBJ2-2 - TRBD2 TRBV4-1 CASSQGEGWTGELFF TGCGCCAGCAGCCAAGGGGAGGGGTGGACCGGGGAGCTGTTTTTT
TRBJ2-5 - TRBD2 TRBV5-1 CASSLGTSGLYQETQYF TGCGCCAGCAGCTTAGGGACTAGCGGACTTTACCAAGAGACCCAGTACTTC
TRBJ1-2 once - TRBV27 CASSSGRPTEGYTF TGTGCCAGCAGTTCCGGACGTCCTACCGAGGGCTACACCTTC
TRBJ2-7 - - TRBV7-9 CASSFGVRTYEQYF TGTGCCAGCAGCTTTGGGGTTAGGACCTACGAGCAGTACTTC
TRBJ2-5 - - TRBV4-1 CASKGVGQETQYF TGCGCCAGCAAGGGGGTGGGCCAAGAGACCCAGTACTTC
TRBJ1-2 - - TRBV7-2 CASSSEGYGYTF TGTGCCAGCAGCTCCGAGGGCTATGGCTACACCTTC
TRBJ2-3 once TRBD1 TRBV11-2 CASSLDYGQGALDTQYF TGTGCCAGCAGCTTAGATTACGGACAGGGGGCATTAGATACGCAGTATTTT
TRBJ2-5 few TRBD1 TRBV4-2 CASSLTPGQQETQYF TGTGCCAGCAGCCTAACGCCGGGACAGCAAGAGACCCAGTACTTC
TRBJ2-2 - - TRBV29-1 CSAESGPGANTGELFF TGCAGCGCCGAGTCGGGCCCCGGGGCGAACACCGGGGAGCTGTTTTTT
TRBJ2-5 - TRBD1 TRBV7-2 CASSLGRQGAWKTQYF TGTGCCAGCAGCTTGGGGAGACAGGGGGCGTGGAAGACCCAGTACTTC
TRBJ1-1 - - TRBV7-9 CASSPTQLNTEAFF TGTGCCAGCAGCCCGACCCAATTGAACACTGAAGCTTTCTTT
TRBJ2-7 - - TRBV5-1 CASSLSSSYEQYF TGCGCCAGCAGCTTGTCGTCGTCCTACGAGCAGTACTTC
TRBJ2-7 - - TRBV2 CASSETGGFYEQYF TGTGCCAGCAGTGAAACGGGGGGCTTCTACGAGCAGTACTTC
TRBJ2-2 - - TRBV7-9 CASSPDSNTGELFF TGTGCCAGCAGCCCGGACAGTAACACCGGGGAGCTGTTTTTT
TRBJ1-4 - - TRBV6-6 CASSYGGHRDYEKLFF TGTGCCAGCAGTTACGGAGGCCACAGAGACTATGAAAAACTGTTTTTT
TRBJ1-5 - - TRBV6-6 CASSSAGGEGNQPQHF TGTGCCAGCAGCTCCGCGGGAGGGGAGGGCAATCAGCCCCAGCATTTT
TRBJ2-1 - TRBD2 TRBV6-5 CASSYGTSGRNEQFF TGTGCCAGCAGTTACGGGACTAGCGGGAGGAATGAGCAGTTCTTC
TRBJ1-5 - TRBD1 TRBV5-6 CASSLLGTGNQPQHF TGTGCCAGCAGCCTATTAGGGACAGGCAATCAGCCCCAGCATTTT
TRBJ2-3 - - TRBV7-9 CASSIGTFTDTQYF TGTGCCAGCAGCATTGGGACTTTTACAGATACGCAGTATTTT
TRBJ2-7 - - TRBV10-3 CAISESVSYEQYF TGTGCCATCAGTGAGTCCGTCTCCTACGAGCAGTACTTC
TRBJ2-7 - - TRBV29-1 CSVIPTTRYEQYF TGCAGCGTTATCCCCACGACGCGCTACGAGCAGTACTTC
TRBJ2-7 - - TRBV4-3 CASSQDVGYEQYF TGCGCCAGCAGCCAAGATGTAGGCTACGAGCAGTACTTC
TRBJ2-1 - - TRBV29-1 CSVAGRAYNEQFF TGCAGCGTTGCGGGGCGGGCCTACAATGAGCAGTTCTTC
TRBJ1-5 few TRBD1 TRBV6-1 CASSLGGTGYQPQHF TGTGCCAGCAGTCTAGGTGGGACAGGCTATCAGCCCCAGCATTTT
TRBJ2-4 - TRBD1 TRBV28 CASSKPGQGGFLAKNIQYF TGTGCCAGCAGCAAGCCCGGACAGGGGGGATTCCTAGCCAAAAACATTCAGTACTTC
TRBJ2-1 once - TRBV19 CASSIAGINNEQFF TGTGCCAGTAGTATAGCCGGGATTAACAATGAGCAGTTCTTC
TRBJ1-3 once - TRBV27 CASSHYGTAGNTIYF TGTGCCAGCAGTCACTATGGAACAGCTGGAAACACCATATATTTT
TRBJ2-3 medium-sized - TRBV2 CASLDFTSGTDTQYF TGTGCCAGCCTGGACTTTACATCTGGCACAGATACGCAGTATTTT
TRBJ2-7 - TRBD1 TRBV6-4 CASSPTGGLSYEQYF TGTGCCAGCAGTCCGACAGGGGGCCTATCCTACGAGCAGTACTTC
TRBJ2-7 - TRBD2 TRBV7-9 CASTAWGGGSYEQYF TGTGCCAGCACCGCGTGGGGCGGGGGCTCCTACGAGCAGTACTTC
TRBJ2-7 - TRBD2 TRBV28 CASSPRDSGVSYEQYF TGTGCCAGCAGCCCAAGGGATAGCGGGGTTTCCTACGAGCAGTACTTC